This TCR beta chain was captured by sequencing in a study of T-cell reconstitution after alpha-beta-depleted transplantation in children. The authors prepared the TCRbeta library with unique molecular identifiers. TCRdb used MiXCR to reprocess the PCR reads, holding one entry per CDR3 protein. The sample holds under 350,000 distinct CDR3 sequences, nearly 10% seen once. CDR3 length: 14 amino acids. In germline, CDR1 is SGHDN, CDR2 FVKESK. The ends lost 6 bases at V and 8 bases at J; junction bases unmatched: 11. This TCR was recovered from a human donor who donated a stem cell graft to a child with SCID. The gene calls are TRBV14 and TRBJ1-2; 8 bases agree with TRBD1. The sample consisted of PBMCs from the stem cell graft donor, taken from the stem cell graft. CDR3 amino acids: CASRPSGGFGGYTF. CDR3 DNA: TGTGCCAGCAGACCGTCAGGGGGCTTTGGAGGCTACACCTTC.